The 24 T cell receptor beta chains presented below share a single source sample, sequenced in a study of blood T cell repertoires in COVID-19. Clones were sequenced by immunoSEQ multiplex PCR, and TCRdb holds only the in-frame ones, with some missing. The sample lists tens of thousands of clones, approximately 90% occurring once. Sequencing was performed on peripheral blood. The source is a man aged 80 or over with acute or convalescent COVID-19.

The chain uses TRBV19 and TRBJ1-1; D ambiguous. The germline V gene has CDR1 LNHDA and CDR2 SQIVND (reference sequence). Trimming removed 1 base from V and 1 base from J, with 4 bases in between. The CDR3 extends over 13 amino acids. Here the CDR3 reads CASSIGQNTEAFF. The CDR3 region has the DNA TGTGCCAGTAGTATAGGGCAGAACACTGAAGCTTTCTTT. Full variable domain (rest looked up from reference TRBV19 and TRBJ1-1): DGGITQSPKYLFRKEGQNVTLSCEQNLNHDAMYWYRQDPGQGLRLIYYSQIVNDFQKGDIAEGYSVSREKKESFPLTVTSAQKNPTAFYLCASSIGQNTEAFFGQGTRLTVV.

This chain connects TRBV4-1 to TRBJ2-3; 11 bases agree with TRBD2. V lost 5 bases and J lost 6; bases outside the gene matches: 7. CDR3 length: 15 amino acids. Germline CDR1 reads MGHRA; CDR2 reads YSYEKL. Here the CDR3 DNA reads TGCGCCAGCAGCTCCCTAGCGGGGGGTCCGGATACGCAGTATTTT. As protein: CASSSLAGGPDTQYF.

The V gene is TRBV6-4, the J gene TRBJ2-1; 9 bases map to TRBD2. The trim removed 4 bases at V and 0 bases at J, leaving 4 bases unmatched. The CDR3 runs 16 residues. Germline CDR1 MRHNA, CDR2 SNTAGT. The CDR3 is CASSGSSGNSYNEQFF. Here the CDR3 DNA reads TGTGCCAGCAGTGGGTCTAGCGGGAACTCCTACAATGAGCAGTTCTTC.

The chain joins TRBV15 to TRBJ1-1; perhaps TRBD1 as D (6 bases). The CDR3 is 18 residues long. V was shortened by 0 bases and J by 1 base, with 18 bases between the two germline ends. Germline CDR1 and CDR2: LNHNV and YYDKDF (reference sequence). The CDR3 here is CATSRDQGNPRANTEAFF. CDR3 coding DNA: TGTGCCACCAGCAGAGATCAGGGGAACCCCCGGGCGAACACTGAAGCTTTCTTT.

The chain combines TRBV6-5 with TRBJ1-1; TRBD1 might be the D (6 bases). CDR1 is MNHEY and CDR2 is SVGAGI in the germline V gene. V dropped 5 bases and J dropped 0 bases, with 13 bases sitting between them. The CDR3 is 15 residues long. The DNA of the CDR3 is TGTGCCAGCAGTAGGAACAGGGTTCTGAACACTGAAGCTTTCTTT. It translates to CASSRNRVLNTEAFF.

Worth noting for this clone: This specimen includes other DNA sequences encoding the same CDR3. The chain joins TRBV24-1 to TRBJ2-5, with D possibly being TRBD1 (5 bases). The V gene's germline CDR1 is KGHDR and CDR2 SFDVKD. V lost 3 bases to trimming and J lost 0 bases, with 10 bases between them. The CDR3 is 15 residues long. The CDR3 sequence is CATSDPDRYQETQYF. The CDR3 DNA reads TGTGCCACCAGTGATCCCGACAGATACCAAGAGACCCAGTACTTC.

The chain combines TRBV3-1 (or the pseudogene TRBV3-2) with TRBJ1-3; 9 bases match TRBD1. The CDR3 consists of 16 residues. The trim removed 2 bases at V and 4 bases at J, leaving 6 bases unmatched. In germline, CDR1 is LGHDT, CDR2 YNNKEL (reference sequence). The CDR3 is CASSQLTGGFGNTIYF. CDR3 DNA: TGTGCCAGCAGCCAACTGACAGGGGGTTTCGGAAACACCATATATTTT.

The rearrangement joins TRBV18 to TRBJ2-1, with 15 bases identical to TRBD2. V lost 1 base to trimming and J lost 6 bases; unmatched junction nucleotides: 7. The V gene's germline CDR1 is KGHSH and CDR2 LQKENI. The CDR3 has 18 residues. CDR3 nucleotide sequence: TGTGCCAGCTCACCACGGGGACTAGCGGGGGGCCTATCCAATGAGCAGTTCTTC. Translating gives CASSPRGLAGGLSNEQFF.

This rearrangement joins TRBV7-6 to TRBJ2-5, with a possible D match to TRBD1 (6 bases). Germline V gene sequence: CDR1 SGHVS, CDR2 FNYEAQ. This CDR3 region has 15 residues. V lost 3 bases to trimming and J lost 9 bases, with 20 bases between them. Written as DNA, the CDR3 is TGTGCCAGCAGCTTCCGCAGGGGAGAAGGTGGGCCCCAGTACTTC. Its translation: CASSFRRGEGGPQYF.

In nucleotides, the CDR3 is TGTGCCTGGAGTGTTGTCCGGGACTGGAGGAACACCGGGGAGCTGTTTTTT. Its protein is CAWSVVRDWRNTGELFF. The chain joins TRBV30 to TRBJ2-2; tentatively, D is TRBD2 (6 bases). Trimming shortened V by 0 bases and J by 1 base, and 15 bases separated the two germline ends. Germline-derived CDR1 and CDR2 are GTSNPN and SVGIG (reference sequence). The CDR3 runs 17 residues. Full variable domain (rest looked up from reference TRBV30 and TRBJ2-2): SQTIHQWPATLVQPVGSPLSLECTVEGTSNPNLYWYRQAAGRGLQLLFYSVGIGQISSEVPQNLSASRPQDRQFILSSKKLLLSDSGFYLCAWSVVRDWRNTGELFFGEGSRLTVL.

CDR3 sequence reads: CASSIPTGGMNQPQHF. The CDR3 DNA reads TGTGCCAGTAGTATACCGACAGGGGGTATGAATCAGCCCCAGCATTTT. V is TRBV19 and J is TRBJ1-5; TRBD1 agrees at 9 bases. The CDR3 is 16 residues long. After removal of 2 bases from V and 4 bases from J, the junction contained 6 bases not matched to a gene. CDR1 is LNHDA and CDR2 is SQIVND in the germline V gene (reference sequence).

The rearrangement uses TRBV2 and TRBJ2-3; D might be TRBD1 (6 bases). Trimming removed 4 bases at V and 0 bases at J, with 14 bases between. Germline CDR1 and CDR2: SNHLY and FYNNEI. The CDR3 has 16 residues. The CDR3 DNA follows: TGTGCCAGCAGTGGACTAAGGACAGCTAGCACAGATACGCAGTATTTT. Its translation is CASSGLRTASTDTQYF.

The rearrangement joins TRBV3-1 (or the pseudogene TRBV3-2) to TRBJ1-4; TRBD1 matches at 7 bases. The CDR3 loop spans 14 amino acids. Germline V gene lookup returns CDR1 LGHDT and CDR2 YNNKEL (reference sequence). Germline trimming cut 4 bases from V and 4 bases from J; bases unmatched to any gene: 3. CDR3 residues: CASSLRQGNEKLFF. The DNA for the CDR3 is TGTGCCAGCAGCCTCCGACAGGGTAATGAAAAACTGTTTTTT.

The V and J genes are TRBV29-1 and TRBJ1-1; weak D call: TRBD1 (6 bases). Germline V lookup: CDR1 SQVTM, CDR2 ANQGSEA. CDR3 length equals 12 residues. V was clipped by 7 bases and J by 1 base, with 10 bases between them. As DNA, the CDR3 is TGCAGCGCGGGACATTGGAACACTGAAGCTTTCTTT. Protein: CSAGHWNTEAFF.

The chain has TRBV7-9 and TRBJ2-1, with D possibly matching TRBD2 (6 bases). The V end was cut by 1 base, the J end by 6 bases, with 10 bases between. Germline V gene data show CDR1 as SEHNR and CDR2 as FQNEAQ (reference sequence). The CDR3 is 14 residues long. The CDR3, as DNA: TGTGCCAGCAGCTTAGAGCTGGGACTCAATGAGCAGTTCTTC. Protein: CASSLELGLNEQFF.

The chain employs TRBV6-5 and TRBJ2-1; 10 nucleotides align to TRBD1. The germline CDR1 and CDR2 sequences are MNHEY and SVGAGI. The CDR3 has 14 amino acids. The V segment lost 7 bases and the J segment 3 bases; nucleotides outside the gene matches: 3. For the CDR3, the DNA is TGTGCCAGCAAGCGGGACAGGGGCTACAATGAGCAGTTCTTC. Its translation is CASKRDRGYNEQFF.

The rearrangement uses TRBV24-1 and TRBJ2-5, with TRBD1 identical over 10 bases. CDR1 is KGHDR and CDR2 is SFDVKD in the germline V gene. J gave up 1 base and V 4 bases, and 2 bases lay outside the gene matches. The CDR3 spans 15 residues. CDR3 nucleotides: TGTGCCACCAGTGACCGACAGGGGGCCCAAGAGACCCAGTACTTC. Translating gives CATSDRQGAQETQYF.

The J gene is TRBJ1-6, the V gene TRBV9, with TRBD1 matching over 9 bases. The CDR3 totals 16 residues. V shed 0 bases, J shed 9 bases, and the junction held 7 bases outside the gene matches. Germline assignment: CDR1 SGDLS and CDR2 YYNGEE. The DNA of the CDR3 is TGTGCCAGCAGCGTAGACGGACAGGGGAACTTTTCACCCCTCCACTTT. Translation gives CASSVDGQGNFSPLHF.

J is TRBJ1-5 and V is TRBV23-1; no clear D. TRBV23-1 is assigned to the ORF class and has an uncertain function. This CDR3 is 15 amino acids long. V was cut by 6 bases and J by 1 base, with 13 bases left in between. CDR3 sequence: CASSPVDKSNQPQHF. In DNA form, the CDR3 reads TGCGCCAGCAGCCCAGTCGATAAAAGCAATCAGCCCCAGCATTTT.

The chain links TRBV5-1 to TRBJ2-2; D perhaps matches TRBD1 (5 bases). The ends were cut back, 10 bases at V and 3 bases at J, with 10 bases in the middle. The CDR3 is 12 residues long. Looked up from germline, CDR1 is SGHRS and CDR2 is YFSETQ. CDR3 coding DNA: TGCGCCGGAGCCAGGGACACCGGGGAGCTGTTTTTT. It codes for CAGARDTGELFF.

This clone was seen a handful of times. This rearrangement joins TRBV4-2 to TRBJ1-1; 7 positions agree with TRBD1. The CDR3 is 14 residues long. V lost 3 bases to trimming and J lost 1 base; unmatched junction nucleotides: 2. Germline values: CDR1 LGHNA, CDR2 YNFKEQ. CDR3 DNA: TGTGCCAGCAGCCAGAGGACAGGGAACACTGAAGCTTTCTTT. It specifies CASSQRTGNTEAFF.

The chain is built from TRBV18 and TRBJ1-1; 7 nucleotides align to TRBD1. This CDR3 is built from 15 residues. V was pared by 4 bases and J by 1 base, with 6 bases of the junction left unmatched. Germline assignment: CDR1 KGHSH and CDR2 LQKENI. This CDR3 reads CASSLDRVRNTEAFF. The CDR3 nucleotides are TGTGCCAGCTCACTCGACAGGGTTCGGAACACTGAAGCTTTCTTT.

V usage is TRBV5-8 and J usage is TRBJ2-5; TRBD1 matches 8 bases. CDR3 length: 15 amino acids. CDR1 SGHTS and CDR2 YDEGEE come from the germline V gene. With 4 bases clipped from V and 7 bases from J, the junction kept 12 bases outside the gene matches. CDR3 sequence (DNA): TGTGCCAGCAGCCGGGCCGGGACAGGTGCCGCGACCCAGTACTTC. Translated, it gives CASSRAGTGAATQYF.

The chain has TRBV7-2 and TRBJ2-7; 8 nucleotides agree with TRBD1. V was pared by 4 bases and J by 1 base, with 6 bases of the junction left unmatched. Germline V CDR1 and CDR2: SGHTA, FQGNSA. This CDR3 spans 15 amino acids. CDR3 nucleotides: TGTGCCAGCAGCTCCCGGACAGGGACATCCTACGAGCAGTACTTC. Protein: CASSSRTGTSYEQYF.